This TCR beta chain was obtained from a study of T cell changes during pregnancy in multiple sclerosis (dated by TCRdb to about 2019). Context from the whole study: Changes in the T cell repertoire over the course of pregnancy were examined in this study in women with multiple sclerosis.

As encoded in the germline V gene, CDR1 is MNHEY while CDR2 is SVGAGI. Counted from cysteine to phenylalanine, this CDR3 has 14 amino acids. Only the CDR3 region is kept as DNA, spanning 42 bases read in frame from base 1. V is cut back by 6 bases and J by 2 bases, with 3 bases in the junction unmatched. The library was built by means of the immunoSEQ multiplex PCR assay. In its TCRdb copy, this immuneACCESS table keeps in-frame sequences only and misses some clones. Where compared with another copy, unresolved V genes explain less than half of these, and the others have no known cause. The sample table lists about 50,000 clones, about nine tenths of them with a count of one. The top ten constitute around 0.25% of the sample. Concerning this clone: Its antigen specificity is not known. Nothing much larger sits one base from this clone, and base qualities are not available.

The rearranged chain carries TRBV6-5 and TRBJ2-5; 10 of the junction bases match TRBD2. This TCR came from a female donor with multiple sclerosis, enrolled in a pregnancy study. The sample was CD4+ T cells from peripheral blood mononuclear cells, taken in the second trimester of pregnancy. The CDR3 loop reads CASRPAGGQETQYF. The DNA sequence is as follows: TGTGCCAGCAGACCAGCGGGGGGGCAAGAGACCCAGTACTTC.